The clone carrying this TCR beta chain was seen only a few times. Its target is unknown. This CDR3 is also generated by other DNA sequences in the sample. Via the markers CD45RO/CCR7/CD25/CD127/CD95/CD27, stem cell-like memory, regulatory, central memory and naive CD4+ cells were sorted. The sample comes from a study of beta chain features in type 1 diabetes. Every bit of the isolated RNA underwent reverse transcription, so sequencing read expressed TCRB transcripts. Produced via immunoSEQ multiplex PCR; TCRdb's table is partial and in-frame only. The data show roughly 230,000 clones, around 10% seen once. Findings and caveats of the study: VDJ junctions sequenced from type 1 diabetes patients showed fewer insertions and more deletions.

The length of the CDR3 is 12 residues. V dropped 1 base and J dropped 4 bases, with 4 bases sitting between them. Germline V gene data show CDR1 as SEHNR and CDR2 as FQNEAQ (reference sequence). Sequencing input: naive CD4+ T cells from blood. The TCR comes from a woman between 18 and 29 years old in good health. The rearrangement uses TRBV7-9 and TRBJ1-2, with D unclear. CDR3 in amino acids: CASSLDRYGYTF. The CDR3 DNA is TGTGCCAGCAGCTTAGATCGCTATGGCTACACCTTC.